These T cell receptor beta chains were read from a single sample in a study of blood T cell repertoires in COVID-19. Sequencing used immunoSEQ multiplex PCR; TCRdb keeps in-frame clones, though not all of them. The sample includes 100,000 to 150,000 clones, about 83% seen only once; the top ten take 8% to 10%. The sequenced sample consisted of peripheral blood. These receptors were collected from a middle-aged man with active or convalescent COVID-19. Both conserved end residues are trimmed from each CDR3. The order of the fields is J gene, V gene, CDR3 length, CDR3 protein.

j_call: TRBJ1-1; v_call: TRBV6-2/TRBV6-3; cdr3_length: 10; cdr3_aa: ASSYHKTEAF
j_call: TRBJ2-7; v_call: TRBV14; cdr3_length: 14; cdr3_aa: ASSQATRTGIYEQY
j_call: TRBJ1-2; v_call: TRBV6-5; cdr3_length: 12; cdr3_aa: ASSDSGQYYGYT
j_call: TRBJ1-5; v_call: TRBV7-2; cdr3_length: 12; cdr3_aa: ASSPPTENQPQH
j_call: TRBJ1-2; v_call: TRBV7-2; cdr3_length: 13; cdr3_aa: ASSLEQGAHYGYT
j_call: TRBJ2-1; v_call: TRBV3-1/TRBV3-2; cdr3_length: 12; cdr3_aa: ASSQERGVGEQF
j_call: TRBJ2-3; v_call: TRBV19; cdr3_length: 14; cdr3_aa: ASSTLTSINADTQY
j_call: TRBJ2-2; v_call: TRBV7-9; cdr3_length: 16; cdr3_aa: ASSLVPAAGGPTGELF
j_call: TRBJ1-1; v_call: TRBV5-4; cdr3_length: 14; cdr3_aa: ASSLDRDTPNTEAF
j_call: TRBJ2-5; v_call: TRBV5-4; cdr3_length: 14; cdr3_aa: ASSSGMSGSQETQY
j_call: TRBJ2-3; v_call: TRBV18; cdr3_length: 13; cdr3_aa: ASSRSGGGADTQY
j_call: TRBJ1-5; v_call: TRBV7-9; cdr3_length: 13; cdr3_aa: ASSLGQGSIQPQH
j_call: TRBJ1-6; v_call: TRBV19; cdr3_length: 14; cdr3_aa: ASSHNPGQLPSPLH
j_call: TRBJ1-1; v_call: TRBV12-3/TRBV12-4; cdr3_length: 11; cdr3_aa: ASSAFRGTEAF
j_call: TRBJ2-3; v_call: TRBV2; cdr3_length: 14; cdr3_aa: ASSPLSSGGADTQY
j_call: TRBJ1-2; v_call: TRBV12-5; cdr3_length: 11; cdr3_aa: ASGPTVNYGYT
j_call: TRBJ1-5; v_call: TRBV18; cdr3_length: 12; cdr3_aa: ASSGGENHQPQH
j_call: TRBJ1-3; v_call: TRBV24-1; cdr3_length: 15; cdr3_aa: ATSDLKGAHSGNTIY
j_call: TRBJ1-2; v_call: TRBV4-3; cdr3_length: 14; cdr3_aa: ASSQDGAGQGYGYT
j_call: TRBJ2-7; v_call: TRBV30; cdr3_length: 11; cdr3_aa: ACSSGGPGEQY
j_call: TRBJ1-6; v_call: TRBV2; cdr3_length: 12; cdr3_aa: ASKRADYNSPLH
j_call: TRBJ1-5; v_call: TRBV2; cdr3_length: 12; cdr3_aa: ASSRQGSNQPQH
j_call: TRBJ2-7; v_call: TRBV7-2; cdr3_length: 12; cdr3_aa: ASSSQGPLYEQY
j_call: TRBJ1-1; v_call: TRBV1; cdr3_length: 16; cdr3_aa: TSSQVGGVIHRNTEAF
j_call: TRBJ2-2; v_call: TRBV7-9; cdr3_length: 9; cdr3_aa: ASSPGGELF
j_call: TRBJ1-6; v_call: TRBV9; cdr3_length: 12; cdr3_aa: ASSPDSQFSPLH
j_call: TRBJ1-5; v_call: TRBV9; cdr3_length: 15; cdr3_aa: ASSTGTGGSQNQPQH
j_call: TRBJ1-5; v_call: TRBV28; cdr3_length: 10; cdr3_aa: ASRTVNQPQH
j_call: TRBJ1-6; v_call: TRBV3-1/TRBV3-2; cdr3_length: 12; cdr3_aa: ASSTTGGNSPLH
j_call: TRBJ2-5; v_call: TRBV10-3; cdr3_length: 13; cdr3_aa: AIREGQAVQETQY
j_call: TRBJ1-1; v_call: TRBV7-2; cdr3_length: 12; cdr3_aa: ASSLGWRGAGAF
j_call: TRBJ2-5; v_call: TRBV27; cdr3_length: 19; cdr3_aa: ASSLSTNPAGRFDEKETQY
j_call: TRBJ2-2; v_call: TRBV5-4; cdr3_length: 13; cdr3_aa: ASSPSVANTGELF
j_call: TRBJ2-3; v_call: TRBV6-5; cdr3_length: 13; cdr3_aa: ASSYRRGKTDTQY
j_call: TRBJ2-2; v_call: TRBV5-1; cdr3_length: 12; cdr3_aa: ASSPGLYTGELF
j_call: TRBJ2-7; v_call: TRBV12-3/TRBV12-4; cdr3_length: 11; cdr3_aa: ASSIQGYYEQY
j_call: TRBJ1-6; v_call: TRBV2; cdr3_length: 13; cdr3_aa: ASRGDSVYNSPLH
j_call: TRBJ1-4; v_call: TRBV6-1; cdr3_length: 12; cdr3_aa: ASSEFAGVEKLF
j_call: TRBJ2-3; v_call: TRBV5-1; cdr3_length: 14; cdr3_aa: ASSPYETGGSDTQY
j_call: TRBJ1-1; v_call: TRBV19; cdr3_length: 12; cdr3_aa: ASSVFDGKSGAF
j_call: TRBJ2-2; v_call: TRBV4-1; cdr3_length: 16; cdr3_aa: ASSQEALAGAAGGELF
j_call: TRBJ2-7; v_call: TRBV14; cdr3_length: 13; cdr3_aa: ASRRSETGGYEQY
j_call: TRBJ1-1; v_call: TRBV12-5; cdr3_length: 11; cdr3_aa: ASGLGTDTEAF
j_call: TRBJ1-1; v_call: TRBV7-2; cdr3_length: 12; cdr3_aa: ASSPKAGATEAF
j_call: TRBJ1-1; v_call: TRBV3-1/TRBV3-2; cdr3_length: 13; cdr3_aa: ASSPWGVMNTEAF